The 17 T cell receptor beta chains listed next were all sequenced from one sample in a study of blood T cell repertoires in COVID-19 (dated by TCRdb to about 2020). The library was prepared using the immunoSEQ multiplex PCR assay. Sourced from immuneACCESS, this table was stored by TCRdb with only in-frame sequences that have V and J called. A share of the clones is absent; for the studies checked, an unresolved V gene accounts for under half, and the remainder has no known explanation. The sample table lists fewer than 400,000 clones, approximately 86% of them with a count of one. Approximately 9% of the sample goes to the ten largest clones. The sample taken for sequencing was PBMCs or T cells enriched from blood (not recorded which). These receptors were obtained from a woman under 30 who had recovered from COVID-19.

The rearrangement uses TRBV29-1 and TRBJ2-1; possible D gene TRBD1, 5 bases. Deletions cut 2 bases from V and 6 bases from J, with 11 bases between. The CDR3 covers 13 residues. In germline, CDR1 is SQVTM, CDR2 ANQGSEA. CDR3 protein: CSVETGDLNEQFF. CDR3 DNA sequence: TGCAGCGTTGAAACAGGAGATCTCAATGAGCAGTTCTTC.

The chain combines TRBV7-9 with TRBJ2-2; 8 nucleotides line up with TRBD2. Per germline, CDR1 SEHNR and CDR2 FQNEAQ (reference sequence). The CDR3 contains 15 residues. Unmatched junction bases numbered 3, after V lost 5 bases and J lost 1 base. The chain's CDR3 is CASSRAGGNTGELFF. The CDR3 DNA reads as TGTGCCAGCAGCCGGGCGGGAGGGAACACCGGGGAGCTGTTTTTT.

CDR3 sequence reads: CASSLSSGRTVNTEAFF. The CDR3 DNA reads as TGTGCCAGCAGCCTATCAAGCGGCAGAACTGTGAACACTGAAGCTTTCTTT. V and J are TRBV7-9 and TRBJ1-1; D call uncertain. V lost 5 bases and J 0 bases, leaving 19 bases between the germline ends. This CDR3 contains 17 residues. Germline V gene data show CDR1 as SEHNR and CDR2 as FQNEAQ (reference sequence).

The CDR3 DNA reads TGTGCCAGCAGCAACCGGGAGGATTACGAGCAGTACTTC. Protein product: CASSNREDYEQYF. This rearrangement joins TRBV3-1 (or the pseudogene TRBV3-2) to TRBJ2-7; 7 positions agree with TRBD2. The CDR3 consists of 13 residues. V was clipped by 5 bases and J by 4 bases; unmatched bases: 5. Germline V lookup: CDR1 LGHDT, CDR2 YNNKEL (reference sequence).

The gene calls are TRBV19 and TRBJ2-1; D is possibly TRBD2 (5 bases). Between the trimmed V and J ends, which lost 5 bases and 0 bases, there was a span of 17 bases. The CDR3 runs 17 residues. Germline values: CDR1 LNHDA, CDR2 SQIVND (reference sequence). CDR3 sequence reads: CASSSFLTGSSYNEQFF. CDR3 in DNA: TGTGCCAGTAGTTCATTCTTGACTGGGAGCTCCTACAATGAGCAGTTCTTC.

This chain joins TRBV7-9 and TRBJ2-7, with D possibly being TRBD2 (6 bases). Germline-derived CDR1 and CDR2 are SEHNR and FQNEAQ (reference sequence). Trimming stripped 5 bases from V and 4 bases from J, with 15 bases between. The CDR3 contains 14 residues. The DNA of the CDR3 is TGTGCCAGCAGCCCCTCGGGACTCCTATACGAGCAGTACTTC. It yields the protein CASSPSGLLYEQYF.

The chain is built from TRBV4-3 and TRBJ1-6, with D uncertain. CDR1 is LGHNA and CDR2 is YSLEER in the germline V gene. This CDR3 comprises 15 residues. Trimming left V 1 base short and J 8 bases short, with 12 bases between. The CDR3 DNA sequence: TGCGCCAGCAGCCAAGCCGGCCTCGGGGATTCACCCCTCCACTTT. It translates to CASSQAGLGDSPLHF.

The V and J genes are TRBV10-2 and TRBJ2-5, with D possibly being TRBD2 (5 bases). V was cut by 3 bases and J by 3 bases, with 14 bases left in between. CDR1 is WSHSY and CDR2 is SAAADI in the germline V gene. The CDR3 contains 15 residues. CDR3 loop: CASSDGDPGKETQYF. CDR3 DNA: TGCGCCAGCAGTGATGGTGATCCCGGGAAAGAGACCCAGTACTTC.

The chain is built from TRBV7-2 and TRBJ2-3; 8 bases are a match to TRBD2. Germline V CDR1 and CDR2: SGHTA, FQGNSA. The CDR3 extends over 16 amino acids. Trimming removed 1 base from V and 3 bases from J; junction bases left unmatched: 6. The CDR3 nucleotides are TGTGCCAGCAGCTTAGGGGGCGGGGGGAATACAGATACGCAGTATTTT. It yields the protein CASSLGGGGNTDTQYF. The complete variable domain, with remaining parts taken from reference TRBV7-2 and TRBJ2-3, reads GAGVSQSPSNKVTEKGKDVELRCDPISGHTALYWYRQSLGQGLEFLIYFQGNSAPDKSGLPSDRFSAERTGGSVSTLTIQRTQQEDSAVYLCASSLGGGGNTDTQYFGPGTRLTVL.

This clone appeared a single time. J is TRBJ1-3 and V is TRBV7-2; D may be TRBD1 (5 bases). Trimming took 4 bases from V and 5 from J, leaving 9 bases between them. Germline V gives CDR1 SGHTA, CDR2 FQGNSA. The CDR3 runs 13 residues. For the CDR3, the DNA is TGTGCCAGCAGCTCGCGGGGCAGAAACACCATATATTTT. This gives the protein CASSSRGRNTIYF.

The table lists this clone with a count of one. The chain uses TRBV7-9 and TRBJ2-3; 7 positions agree with TRBD1. In germline, CDR1 is SEHNR, CDR2 FQNEAQ (reference sequence). This CDR3 has 15 amino acids. The junction had 2 bases not matched to a gene; V was cut back by 2 bases and J by 0 bases. The CDR3, as DNA: TGTGCCAGCAGCTTAACAGGGGCCAGCACAGATACGCAGTATTTT. Translation gives CASSLTGASTDTQYF.

The chain uses TRBV29-1 and TRBJ2-3; 10 nucleotides agree with TRBD2. CDR1 SQVTM and CDR2 ANQGSEA come from the germline V gene. The CDR3 has 14 residues. With 5 bases clipped from V and 4 bases from J, the junction kept 6 bases outside the gene matches. CDR3 residues: CSVCKRGGADTQYF. CDR3 coding DNA: TGCAGCGTTTGTAAGCGGGGGGGGGCAGATACGCAGTATTTT.

The chain combines TRBV10-3 with TRBJ2-7; the match to TRBD1 covers 7 bases. The V segment lost 3 bases and the J segment 1 base; nucleotides outside the gene matches: 6. The CDR3 spans 15 residues. The V gene's germline CDR1 is ENHRY and CDR2 SYGVKD. CDR3 DNA: TGTGCCATCAGTGAAAATCCGGGACAGTCCTACGAGCAGTACTTC. Encoded protein: CAISENPGQSYEQYF.

The chain has TRBV28 and TRBJ1-2; maybe TRBD1 (5 bases). V shed 4 bases and J shed 0 bases, with 21 bases lying between them. The CDR3 runs 18 residues. In germline, CDR1 is MDHEN, CDR2 SYDVKM. CDR3 sequence: CASSSLKSQVLTNYGYTF. DNA for the CDR3: TGTGCCAGCAGTTCCCTCAAATCACAGGTTCTAACTAACTATGGCTACACCTTC.

This clone was picked up a small number of times. The chain carries TRBV4-3 and TRBJ2-2; no firm D call. CDR3 length: 19 amino acids. V was shortened by 1 base and J by 4 bases, with 22 bases between the two germline ends. Germline V gene sequence: CDR1 LGHNA, CDR2 YSLEER. CDR3 DNA sequence: TGCGCCAGCAGCCAAGCCCCGCCTGGCAGAGGTGCCGGCACCGGGGAGCTGTTTTTT. Its translation: CASSQAPPGRGAGTGELFF.

The rearrangement links TRBV20-1 to TRBJ1-1; the D is unclear. Germline V gene data show CDR1 as DFQATT and CDR2 as SNEGSKA (reference sequence). There are 11 residues in the CDR3. Trimming took off 4 bases at V and 5 bases at J, with 8 bases between the two ends. CDR3 loop: CSATRWTEAFF. The CDR3 bases are TGCAGTGCTACGCGATGGACTGAAGCTTTCTTT.

The chain combines TRBV9 with TRBJ2-2; 12 bases align to TRBD1. The CDR3 consists of 17 residues. From germline, CDR1 is SGDLS and CDR2 YYNGEE. Losses at the gene ends were 0 bases for V and 3 bases for J; bases not matched to a gene: 3. This CDR3 is CASSVGGQGAHTGELFF. The CDR3 nucleotides read TGTGCCAGCAGCGTAGGGGGACAGGGGGCTCACACCGGGGAGCTGTTTTTT.